The entry below gives a single TCR beta chain sequence along with its context. Antigen unknown. Vbeta (60) and Jbeta (13) primers were used in the PCR. The data were produced by immunoSEQ multiplex PCR, yet TCRdb's version contains in-frame clones alone and is incomplete. Of about 150,000 clones listed, approximately 80% are singletons. This sample is part of a study of cytomegalovirus exposure and HLA in healthy donors. Whole-study context: The Caucasian-associated ancestry cluster held about 80% of roughly 400 genotyped donors.

The CDR3 consists of 17 residues. Germline loops: CDR1 LNHDA, CDR2 SQIVND (reference sequence). The germline V and J ends were trimmed by 0 bases and 4 bases, with 15 bases remaining between them. Regarding the study as a whole: Apparent HLA restriction characterized most CMV-associated TCR beta chains in a later analysis. HLA-A and HLA-B allele assignments for most subjects were reportedly predicted accurately using TCR beta sequences.

What was sequenced was PBMCs. This sequence was found in a male donor in good health and CMV-seropositive. V is TRBV19 and J is TRBJ1-4; TRBD1 is a possible D gene (5 bases). CDR3 in amino acids: CASSIDSRQWINEKLFF. DNA of the CDR3: TGTGCCAGTAGTATAGATTCCCGACAGTGGATTAATGAAAAACTGTTTTTT.